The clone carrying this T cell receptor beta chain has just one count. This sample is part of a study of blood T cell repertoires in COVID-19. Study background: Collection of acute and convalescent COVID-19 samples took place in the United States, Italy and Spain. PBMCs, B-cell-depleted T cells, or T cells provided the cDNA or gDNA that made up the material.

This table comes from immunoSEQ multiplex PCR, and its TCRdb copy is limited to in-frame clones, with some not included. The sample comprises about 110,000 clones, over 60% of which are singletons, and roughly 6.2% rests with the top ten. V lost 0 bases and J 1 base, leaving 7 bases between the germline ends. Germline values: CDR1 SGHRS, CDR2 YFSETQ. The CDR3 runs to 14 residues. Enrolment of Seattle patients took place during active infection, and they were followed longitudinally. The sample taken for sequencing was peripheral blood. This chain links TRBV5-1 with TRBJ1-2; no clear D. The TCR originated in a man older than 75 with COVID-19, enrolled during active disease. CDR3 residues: CASSLDSNNYGYTF. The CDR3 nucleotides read TGCGCCAGCAGCTTGGACAGTAATAACTATGGCTACACCTTC.